This TCR beta chain was sequenced in a study of blood T cell repertoires in COVID-19. Study-level information: Whether acute or convalescent, the COVID-19 samples came from the United States, Italy and Spain. Sample material is recorded as cDNA or gDNA derived from T cells, B-cell-depleted T cells, or PBMCs.

Germline-derived CDR1 and CDR2 are SGHDT and YYEEEE. This CDR3 contains 13 residues. Deletions cut 5 bases from V and 1 base from J, with 9 bases between. Here immunoSEQ multiplex PCR was the method, and the copy in TCRdb shows in-frame clones only, minus some. The profile shows roughly 460,000 clones, 70% to 90% of them singletons. The chain links TRBV5-6 to TRBJ1-1, with D possibly matching TRBD1 (6 bases). The source material was peripheral blood. This receptor was taken from a man aged 18 to 35 with COVID-19, enrolled during active disease. The CDR3 reads CASRVDRNTEAFF. The CDR3 DNA sequence: TGTGCCAGCAGGGTGGACAGGAACACTGAAGCTTTCTTT.